This TCR beta chain stems from a study of T cells in pancreatic ductal adenocarcinoma. General study points: Tumor and blood clonality did not differ significantly, about 0.11 versus 0.072. Compared with tumor, blood showed more total productive templates and around 8-fold more clonotypes. Enrichment of CD45RO+ effector over naive T cells in tumors may bias clonality.

No neoadjuvant therapy was given to the selected pancreatic ductal adenocarcinoma patients before their surgery. As to this clone: What it recognizes is unknown.

The CDR3 runs to 15 residues. Germline V CDR1 and CDR2: SEHNR, FQNEAQ (reference sequence). Unmatched junction bases numbered 4, after V lost 5 bases and J lost 0 bases. Data came from immunoSEQ multiplex PCR; TCRdb stores just in-frame clones and leaves some out. The sample comprises about 4,200 clones, 68% of which are singletons, and approximately 15% rests with the top ten. The chain carries TRBV7-9 and TRBJ2-3; 8 nucleotides match TRBD1. This TCR came from a human donor with pancreatic ductal adenocarcinoma. The specimen sequenced was pancreatic tumor tissue. The CDR3 DNA reads as TGTGCCAGCAGCCCGGGACAGGTCAGCACAGATACGCAGTATTTT. It specifies CASSPGQVSTDTQYF.